The 18 T cell receptor beta chains listed next were all sequenced from one sample in a study of T cells after yellow fever vaccination. TCRdb re-called the 5' RACE reads with MiXCR, one entry per CDR3 protein. This table holds approximately 510,000 distinct CDR3 sequences, 21% found once. Sequencing was performed on PBMCs, taken approximately 20 days after the first yellow fever vaccination. These receptors all come from a man aged 18 to 30 who received the YFV17D yellow fever vaccine.

Worth noting for this clonotype: An end of the junction does not agree with germline; a read error may underlie this. This sequence joins TRBV5-1 and TRBJ2-2, with 7 bases fitting TRBD1. The CDR3 totals 17 residues. Germline V gene sequence: CDR1 SGHRS, CDR2 YFSETQ. The CDR3 region is CAGSLATGALTTGELFF. The CDR3 nucleotides read TGCGCCGGCAGCTTGGCCACAGGGGCTCTTACCACCGGGGAGCTGTTTTTT.

This clonotype was counted between two and nine times. V is TRBV7-9 and J is TRBJ2-1; 8 nucleotides line up with TRBD2. The CDR3 is 16 residues long. Germline V CDR1 and CDR2: SEHNR, FQNEAQ (reference sequence). The V segment lost 7 bases and the J segment 0 bases; nucleotides outside the gene matches: 8. The CDR3 DNA is TGTGCCAGCACTCCGGGACTAGGGTACTCCTACAATGAGCAGTTCTTC. It yields the protein CASTPGLGYSYNEQFF.

The rearrangement uses TRBV5-8 and TRBJ2-3; 7 nucleotides agree with TRBD2. Trimming at V came to 4 bases and at J to 5 bases, leaving 13 bases not matched to a gene. The CDR3 is 16 amino acids. Germline V lookup: CDR1 SGHTS, CDR2 YDEGEE. CDR3 protein: CASSMGPSGTEDTQYF. As DNA, the CDR3 is TGTGCCAGCAGCATGGGGCCTAGCGGAACCGAAGATACGCAGTATTTT.

This clonotype was detected only a few times. The V gene is TRBV4-2, the J gene TRBJ1-2; TRBD1 is a possible D gene (5 bases). V was shortened by 0 bases and J by 2 bases, with 13 bases between the two germline ends. Germline V gene sequence: CDR1 LGHNA, CDR2 YNFKEQ. The length of the CDR3 is 16 residues. The CDR3 region has the DNA TGTGCCAGCAGCCAAGAAGACACAGGAGGAAACTATGGCTACACCTTC. This encodes CASSQEDTGGNYGYTF.

The chain joins TRBV11-2 to TRBJ2-1, with TRBD2 matching 8 bases. The CDR3 runs 15 residues. CDR1 and CDR2 from the germline V gene are SGHAT and FQNNGV. V shed 2 bases and J 10 bases; nucleotides not matched to a gene: 10. The CDR3 region is CASSLYGTGGLEQFF. The CDR3 DNA follows: TGTGCCAGCAGCTTATACGGGACGGGGGGGCTCGAGCAGTTCTTC.

In this sample, this clonotype turned up a few times. CDR3 in amino acids: CASSPPGQGYSPLHF. In nucleotides, the CDR3 is TGTGCCAGCAGCCCCCCGGGACAGGGGTATTCACCCCTCCACTTT. The chain is built from TRBV9 and TRBJ1-6, with 10 bases lining up with TRBD1. The CDR3 spans 15 residues. J gave up 8 bases and V 4 bases, and 6 bases lay outside the gene matches. Germline V gives CDR1 SGDLS, CDR2 YYNGEE.

There are many counts of this clonotype. V and J are TRBV18 and TRBJ2-2, with TRBD1 matching 7 bases. The CDR3 length is 16 residues. V lost 8 bases, J lost 2 bases, and 11 bases stayed unmatched. Per the germline V gene, CDR1 is KGHSH and CDR2 is LQKENI. CDR3 DNA sequence: TGTGCCAGCAAAAGTTGGGACAGCCAAAACACCGGGGAGCTGTTTTTT. Protein: CASKSWDSQNTGELFF.

This clonotype was seen a single time. The rearrangement uses TRBV5-1 and TRBJ2-4; TRBD2 matches at 9 bases. Germline lookup yields CDR1 SGHRS and CDR2 YFSETQ. This CDR3 has 16 amino acids. The V segment lost 0 bases and the J segment 6 bases; nucleotides outside the gene matches: 7. CDR3 coding DNA: TGCGCCAGCAGCTTGGGGCGTAGCGGGGGATTAAACATTCAGTACTTC. It translates to CASSLGRSGGLNIQYF.

This clonotype has just a few counts. The V gene is TRBV10-1, the J gene TRBJ1-6; D remains unclear. Germline V gives CDR1 WNHNN, CDR2 SYGVQD (reference sequence). Trimming removed 3 bases from V and 6 bases from J, with 9 bases in between. The CDR3 runs 14 residues. Here the CDR3 reads CASSDSGSNSPLHF. The DNA for the CDR3 is TGCGCCAGCAGTGATTCGGGATCTAATTCACCCCTCCACTTT.

Comment on this clonotype: At one end the junction does not follow the germline gene, possibly because of a read error. This chain links TRBV7-7 with TRBJ2-3; no definite D call. Germline V gives CDR1 SSHAT, CDR2 FNYEAQ (reference sequence). The CDR3 is made up of 15 amino acids. CDR3 sequence (DNA): TGTGCTAGCAGCTTGGCCCTAGGTGGCCCAGATACGCAGTATTTT. Translated: CASSLALGGPDTQYF.

This clonotype was seen more than once but under ten times. The genes are TRBV12-3 or TRBV12-4 and TRBJ1-1; 7 bases fit TRBD1. CDR3 length equals 14 residues. The V segment lost 5 bases and the J segment 3 bases; nucleotides outside the gene matches: 6. CDR3 protein: CASSTDRAYTEAFF. Here the CDR3 DNA reads TGTGCCAGCAGTACCGACAGGGCATACACTGAAGCTTTCTTT.

The chain joins TRBV11-2 to TRBJ1-2; tentative D call: TRBD1 (6 bases). The CDR3 loop spans 14 amino acids. CDR1 is SGHAT, CDR2 FQNNGV, per germline. Trimming shortened V by 0 bases and J by 5 bases, and 10 bases separated the two germline ends. Here the CDR3 DNA reads TGTGCCAGCAGCTTAGACAGGGGCATATATGGCTACACCTTC. It specifies CASSLDRGIYGYTF.

The chain's CDR3 is CASSVGLMYQETQYF. The CDR3 DNA reads TGTGCCAGCAGCGTAGGGCTGATGTACCAAGAGACCCAGTACTTC. The genes are TRBV9 and TRBJ2-5; D not certain. The CDR3 spans 15 residues. Trimming stripped 0 bases from V and 0 bases from J, with 9 bases between. Germline assignment: CDR1 SGDLS and CDR2 YYNGEE. The entire variable domain, with the rest obtained from reference TRBV9 and TRBJ2-5, is as follows: DSGVTQTPKHLITATGQRVTLRCSPRSGDLSVYWYQQSLDQGLQFLIQYYNGEERAKGNILERFSAQQFPDLHSELNLSSLELGDSALYFCASSVGLMYQETQYFGPGTRLLVL.

The chain combines TRBV10-2 with TRBJ1-2; 7 bases align to TRBD1. Per the germline V gene, CDR1 is WSHSY and CDR2 is SAAADI. With 8 bases clipped from V and 8 bases from J, the junction kept 14 bases outside the gene matches. CDR3 size: 14 residues. DNA of the CDR3: TGCGCCAGCGCCGATATCAACAGGGGCCGCGGCTACACCTTC. As protein: CASADINRGRGYTF.

The CDR3 loop is CASRDRAYEQYF. CDR3 nucleotides: TGTGCCAGCCGGGACAGGGCCTACGAGCAGTACTTC. The gene calls are TRBV6-2 or TRBV6-3 and TRBJ2-7, with 9 positions matching TRBD1. J gave up 2 bases and V 8 bases, and 1 base lay outside the gene matches. The CDR3 sequence is 12 residues long. Germline V gene sequence: CDR1 MNHEY, CDR2 SVGEGT.

V gene TRBV12-3 or TRBV12-4 combines with J gene TRBJ2-6; tentative D call: TRBD2 (6 bases). Trimming left V 4 bases short and J 0 bases short, with 13 bases between. CDR3 length: 17 amino acids. DNA of the CDR3: TGTGCCAGCAGTTGGGGGTCCGGGGGCTCTGGGGCCAACGTCCTGACTTTC. Translation gives CASSWGSGGSGANVLTF.

The chain couples TRBV4-3 to TRBJ2-2, with TRBD1 identical over 7 bases. V lost 2 bases, J lost 3 bases, and 6 bases stayed unmatched. From germline, CDR1 is LGHNA and CDR2 YSLEER. The CDR3 has 16 amino acids. The CDR3 sequence: CASSQRQGSDTGELFF. CDR3 nucleotide sequence: TGCGCCAGCAGCCAACGACAGGGATCGGACACCGGGGAGCTGTTTTTT.

The chain is built from TRBV14 and TRBJ2-7; 7 bases map to TRBD1. The germline V gene encodes CDR1 SGHDN and CDR2 FVKESK. The CDR3 length is 13 residues. The trim removed 3 bases at V and 5 bases at J, leaving 4 bases unmatched. The CDR3 DNA sequence: TGTGCCAGCAGCCAGACAGGGTTCAACGAGCAGTACTTC. Translated, it gives CASSQTGFNEQYF. Drawing the rest from reference TRBV14 and TRBJ2-7, the complete variable domain is EAGVTQFPSHSVIEKGQTVTLRCDPISGHDNLYWYRRVMGKEIKFLLHFVKESKQDESGMPNNRFLAERTGGTYSTLKVQPAELEDSGVYFCASSQTGFNEQYFGPGTRLTVT.